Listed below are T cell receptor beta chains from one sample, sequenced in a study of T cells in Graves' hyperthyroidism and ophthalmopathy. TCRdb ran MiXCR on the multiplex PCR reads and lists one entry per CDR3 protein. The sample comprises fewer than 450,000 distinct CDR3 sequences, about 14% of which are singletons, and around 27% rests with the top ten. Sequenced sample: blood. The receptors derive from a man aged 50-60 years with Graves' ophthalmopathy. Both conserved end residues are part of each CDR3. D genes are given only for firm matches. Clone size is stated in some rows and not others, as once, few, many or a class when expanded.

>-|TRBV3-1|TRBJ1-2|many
CASSQGNYGYTF
TGTGCCAGCAGCCAGGGCAACTATGGCTACACCTTC
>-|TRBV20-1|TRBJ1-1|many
CSARVGVATEAFF
TGCAGTGCTAGGGTAGGGGTGGCCACTGAAGCTTTCTTT
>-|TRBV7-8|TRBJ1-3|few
CASSQDQGGNTIYF
TGTGCCAGCAGTCAAGACCAGGGGGGAAACACCATATATTTT
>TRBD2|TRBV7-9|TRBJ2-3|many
CASSFGGAADTQYF
TGTGCCAGCAGCTTCGGGGGGGCCGCCGATACGCAGTATTTT
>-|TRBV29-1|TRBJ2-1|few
CSVQRGYEQFF
TGCAGCGTACAAAGGGGCTATGAGCAGTTCTTC
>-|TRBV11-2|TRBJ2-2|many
CASSPEGSNTGELFF
TGTGCCAGCAGCCCCGAGGGCAGCAACACCGGGGAGCTGTTTTTT
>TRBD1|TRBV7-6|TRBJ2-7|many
CASSPYDRVGSYEQYF
TGTGCCAGCAGTCCATACGACAGGGTCGGTTCCTACGAGCAGTACTTC
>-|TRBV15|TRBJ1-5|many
CATSRGFGGPQPQHF
TGTGCCACCAGCAGAGGATTCGGGGGGCCTCAGCCCCAGCATTTT
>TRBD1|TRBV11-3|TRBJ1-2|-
CASSQTGGIYGYTF
TGTGCCAGCAGCCAGACAGGGGGGATATATGGCTACACCTTC
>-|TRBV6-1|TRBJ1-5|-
CASSEVQASEPQHF
TGTGCCAGCAGTGAAGTTCAGGCCTCGGAGCCCCAGCATTTT
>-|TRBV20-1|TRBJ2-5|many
CSANIQETQYF
TGCAGTGCCAATATCCAAGAGACCCAGTACTTC
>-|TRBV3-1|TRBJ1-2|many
CASSHRSASNYGYTF
TGTGCCAGCAGCCACAGGTCGGCATCTAACTATGGCTACACCTTC
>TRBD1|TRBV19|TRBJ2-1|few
CASSTARGNEQFF
TGTGCCAGTAGTACGGCCAGGGGGAATGAGCAGTTCTTC
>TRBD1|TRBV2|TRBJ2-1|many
CASSGGQAVGGSYNEQFF
TGTGCCAGCAGTGGAGGACAGGCAGTAGGAGGCTCCTACAATGAGCAGTTCTTC
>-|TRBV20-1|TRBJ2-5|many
CSASTGGGTGETQYF
TGCAGTGCTAGTACTGGGGGCGGTACCGGGGAGACCCAGTACTTC
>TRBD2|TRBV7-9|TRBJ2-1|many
CASTSGRAGSYNEQFF
TGTGCCAGCACTAGCGGGAGGGCCGGGTCCTACAATGAGCAGTTCTTC
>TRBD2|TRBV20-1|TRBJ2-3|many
CSARTIAGVGKDTQYF
TGCAGTGCAAGAACAATAGCGGGAGTTGGAAAAGATACGCAGTATTTT
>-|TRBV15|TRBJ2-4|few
CATSRDGKNIQYF
TGTGCCACCAGCAGAGACGGGAAAAACATTCAGTACTTC
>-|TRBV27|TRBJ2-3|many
CASSFAPRTPRPDTQYF
TGTGCCAGCAGTTTCGCACCCAGGACCCCGAGGCCAGATACGCAGTATTTT
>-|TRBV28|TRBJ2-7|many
CASSPAGGRSSYEQYF
TGTGCCAGCAGTCCCGCAGGTGGGAGGAGCTCCTACGAGCAGTACTTC
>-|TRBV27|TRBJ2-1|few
CASSLSEQFQEFF
TGTGCCAGCAGTTTATCGGAGCAGTTCCAGGAGTTCTTC
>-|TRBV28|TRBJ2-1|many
CASRRRGAGTNEQFF
TGTGCCAGCAGGCGGAGGGGGGCCGGCACAAATGAGCAGTTCTTC
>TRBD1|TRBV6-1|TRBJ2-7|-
CASRRGQGTYEQYF
TGTGCCAGCAGGCGGGGACAGGGGACCTACGAGCAGTACTTC
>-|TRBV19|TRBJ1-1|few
CASSRTALNTEAFF
TGTGCCAGTAGTAGAACAGCGTTGAACACTGAAGCTTTCTTT
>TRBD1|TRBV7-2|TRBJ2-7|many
CASSAGQGISEQYF
TGTGCCAGCAGCGCGGGACAGGGTATCTCCGAGCAGTACTTC
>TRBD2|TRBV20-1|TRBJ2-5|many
CSAKTSGETQYF
TGCAGTGCCAAGACTAGCGGTGAGACCCAGTACTTC
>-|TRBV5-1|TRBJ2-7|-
CASSAGDAFYEQYF
TGCGCCAGCAGCGCTGGTGACGCCTTCTACGAGCAGTACTTC
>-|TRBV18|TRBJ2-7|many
CASSPLSTGYEQYF
TGTGCCAGCTCCCCCCTCTCGACGGGCTACGAGCAGTACTTC
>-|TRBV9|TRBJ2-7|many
CASSVLSGTTYEQYF
TGTGCCAGCAGCGTTTTAAGCGGGACAACTTACGAGCAGTACTTC
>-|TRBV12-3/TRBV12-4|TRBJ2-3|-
CASSPRGTVGADTQYF
TGTGCCAGCAGTCCCCGGGGGACCGTAGGGGCAGATACGCAGTATTTT
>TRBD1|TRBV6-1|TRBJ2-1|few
CASRLTGVAHNEQFF
TGTGCCAGCAGGCTAACAGGGGTAGCACACAATGAGCAGTTCTTC
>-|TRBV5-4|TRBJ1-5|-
CASSLGGLDQPQHF
TGTGCCAGCAGCTTGGGGGGGTTAGATCAGCCCCAGCATTTT
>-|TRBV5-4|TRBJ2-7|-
CASSPRDVAYEQYF
TGTGCCAGCAGCCCCCGGGACGTAGCCTACGAGCAGTACTTC
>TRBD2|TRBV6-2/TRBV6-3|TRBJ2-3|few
CASTIAGGPDTQYF
TGTGCCAGCACTATAGCGGGAGGGCCAGATACGCAGTATTTT
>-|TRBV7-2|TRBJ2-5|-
CASSLGAGGEETQYF
TGTGCCAGCAGCTTAGGGGCAGGCGGGGAAGAGACCCAGTACTTC
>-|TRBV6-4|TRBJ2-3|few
CASSLVDPTDTQYF
TGTGCCAGCAGCTTGGTGGACCCCACAGATACGCAGTATTTT
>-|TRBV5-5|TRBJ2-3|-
CASSLWVGRGQLTDTQYF
TGTGCCAGCAGCTTGTGGGTCGGGCGGGGGCAACTCACAGATACGCAGTATTTT
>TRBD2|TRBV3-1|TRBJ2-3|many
CASSQGLAGGPTQYF
TGTGCCAGCAGCCAGGGACTAGCGGGAGGGCCTACGCAGTATTTT
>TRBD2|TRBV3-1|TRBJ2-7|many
CASSQIAGGGYEQYF
TGTGCCAGCAGCCAGATTGCGGGAGGCGGCTACGAGCAGTACTTC
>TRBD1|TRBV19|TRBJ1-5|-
CAREELTGFNQPQHF
TGTGCCAGAGAGGAACTGACAGGGTTCAATCAGCCCCAGCATTTT
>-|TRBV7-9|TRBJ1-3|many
CASSPVSSGNTIYF
TGTGCCAGCAGTCCAGTAAGCTCTGGAAACACCATATATTTT
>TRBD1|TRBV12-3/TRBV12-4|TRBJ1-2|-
CASSLTTGARGYTF
TGTGCCAGCAGTCTAACGACAGGGGCTCGAGGCTACACCTTC
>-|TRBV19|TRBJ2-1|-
CASSLISGDEQFF
TGTGCCAGTAGCCTGATTAGCGGAGATGAGCAGTTCTTC
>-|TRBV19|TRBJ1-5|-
CASSPYSQGISNQPQHF
TGTGCCAGTAGTCCTTATTCTCAGGGAATCAGCAATCAGCCCCAGCATTTT
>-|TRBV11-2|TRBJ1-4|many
CASSFMNEKLFF
TGTGCCAGCAGCTTTATGAATGAAAAACTGTTTTTT
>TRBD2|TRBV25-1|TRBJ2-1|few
CASSESRGWDEQFF
TGTGCCAGCAGTGAATCGCGGGGGTGGGATGAGCAGTTCTTC